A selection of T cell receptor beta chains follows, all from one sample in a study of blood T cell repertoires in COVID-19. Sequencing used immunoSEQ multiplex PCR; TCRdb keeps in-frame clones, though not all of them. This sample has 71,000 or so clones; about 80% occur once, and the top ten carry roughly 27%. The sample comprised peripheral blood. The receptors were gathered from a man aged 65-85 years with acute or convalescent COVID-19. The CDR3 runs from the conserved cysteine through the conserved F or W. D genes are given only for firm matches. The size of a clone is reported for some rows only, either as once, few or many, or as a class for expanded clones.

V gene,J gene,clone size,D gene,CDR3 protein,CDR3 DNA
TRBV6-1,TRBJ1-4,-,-,CASSEGAHEKLFF,TGTGCCAGCAGTGAAGGGGCTCATGAAAAACTGTTTTTT
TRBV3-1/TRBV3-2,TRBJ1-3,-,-,CASSPIVPSSGNTIYF,TGTGCCAGCAGCCCTATAGTACCGAGCTCTGGAAACACCATATATTTT
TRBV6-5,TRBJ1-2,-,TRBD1,CASSRGQAYVGGYTF,TGTGCCAGCAGTCGCGGACAGGCCTACGTAGGTGGCTACACCTTC
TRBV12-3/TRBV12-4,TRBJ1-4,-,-,CASSAGTYEKLFF,TGTGCCAGCAGTGCGGGGACCTATGAAAAACTGTTTTTT
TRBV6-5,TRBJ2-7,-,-,CASSLDYSYEQYF,TGTGCCAGCAGTCTGGACTACTCCTACGAGCAGTACTTC
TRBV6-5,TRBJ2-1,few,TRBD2,CASRSPAGVKNEQFF,TGTGCCAGCAGATCTCCAGCGGGAGTCAAGAATGAGCAGTTCTTC
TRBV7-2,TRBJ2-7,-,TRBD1,CASSLGQQNYEQYF,TGTGCCAGCAGCTTGGGACAGCAGAACTACGAGCAGTACTTC
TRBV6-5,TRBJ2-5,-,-,CASSKRTEYQETQYF,TGTGCCAGCAGTAAGCGGACAGAGTACCAAGAGACCCAGTACTTC
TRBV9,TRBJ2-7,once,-,CASSGSRAYEQYF,TGTGCCAGCAGCGGGAGTCGCGCCTACGAGCAGTACTTC
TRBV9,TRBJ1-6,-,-,CASSGGGVGNSPLHF,TGTGCCAGCAGCGGGGGAGGGGTTGGGAATTCACCCCTCCACTTT
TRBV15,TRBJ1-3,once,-,CATSRTTGSGNTIYF,TGTGCCACCAGCCGCACCACAGGGTCTGGAAACACCATATATTTT
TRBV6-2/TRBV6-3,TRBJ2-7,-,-,CASSALGAETYEQYF,TGTGCCAGCAGTGCCCTGGGGGCAGAGACCTACGAGCAGTACTTC
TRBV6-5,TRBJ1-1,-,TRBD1,CASIIPGQRAFF,TGTGCCAGTATTATACCGGGACAGAGAGCTTTCTTT
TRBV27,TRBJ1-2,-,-,CASSPSGNPGYTF,TGTGCCAGCAGTCCCTCAGGGAATCCTGGCTACACCTTC
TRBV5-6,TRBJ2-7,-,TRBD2,CASSWTLAGSSYEQYF,TGTGCCAGCAGCTGGACCCTAGCGGGAAGCTCCTACGAGCAGTACTTC
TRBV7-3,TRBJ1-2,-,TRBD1,CASSLTGGQGVYGYTF,TGTGCCAGCAGCTTAACTGGGGGACAGGGTGTCTATGGCTACACCTTC
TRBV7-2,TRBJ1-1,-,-,CASSLGQGTEAFF,TGTGCCAGCAGCTTAGGGCAGGGGACTGAAGCTTTCTTT
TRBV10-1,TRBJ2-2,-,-,CASSWTTNTGELFF,TGCGCCAGCAGCTGGACAACGAACACCGGGGAGCTGTTTTTT
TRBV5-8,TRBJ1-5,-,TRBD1,CASSLARGRNQPQHF,TGTGCCAGCAGCTTGGCCAGGGGGAGGAATCAGCCCCAGCATTTT
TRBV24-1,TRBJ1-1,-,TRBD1,CATRGQMNTEAFF,TGTGCCACCAGGGGACAGATGAACACTGAAGCTTTCTTT
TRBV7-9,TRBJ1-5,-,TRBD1,CASSPDRAYEPQHF,TGTGCCAGCAGCCCCGACAGGGCGTACGAACCCCAGCATTTT
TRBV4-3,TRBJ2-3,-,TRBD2,CASSQELAGGTDTQYF,TGCGCCAGCAGCCAAGAACTAGCGGGAGGCACAGATACGCAGTATTTT
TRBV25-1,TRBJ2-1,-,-,CASSELNRDNEQFF,TGTGCCAGCAGTGAGCTTAACAGGGACAATGAGCAGTTCTTC
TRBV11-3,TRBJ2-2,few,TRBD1,CASSLGQGRTGELFF,TGTGCCAGCAGCTTAGGACAGGGAAGGACCGGGGAGCTGTTTTTT
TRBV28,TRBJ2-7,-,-,CASSQNGVYEQYF,TGTGCCAGCAGTCAAAACGGGGTCTACGAGCAGTACTTC
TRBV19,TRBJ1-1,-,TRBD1,CASSATGRRRNTEAFF,TGTGCCAGTAGTGCGACAGGGAGACGGAGGAACACTGAAGCTTTCTTT
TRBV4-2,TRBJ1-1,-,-,CASSQEPHSGTEAFF,TGTGCCAGCAGCCAAGAGCCTCATTCGGGCACTGAAGCTTTCTTT
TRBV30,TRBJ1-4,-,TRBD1,CAWSVTGQGYEKLFF,TGTGCCTGGAGTGTAACGGGACAGGGGTACGAAAAACTGTTTTTT
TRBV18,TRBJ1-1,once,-,CASSTSGQNTEAFF,TGTGCCAGCTCAACCTCAGGGCAAAACACTGAAGCTTTCTTT
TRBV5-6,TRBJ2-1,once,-,CASSFTGPHQFF,TGTGCCAGCAGCTTTACAGGGCCCCACCAGTTCTTC
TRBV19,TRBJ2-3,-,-,CASSIDGAGASTDTQYF,TGTGCCAGTAGTATAGATGGGGCAGGGGCTAGCACAGATACGCAGTATTTT